The 10 T cell receptor beta chains presented below share a single source sample, sequenced in a study of T cell responses to AZD1222 COVID-19 vaccine. Libraries were prepared by immunoSEQ multiplex PCR; TCRdb keeps only in-frame clonotypes and omits some of them. The sample shows 150,000 to 200,000 clones, about 85% of them seen only once. Sequenced here: peripheral blood, sampled on day 0 of AZD1222 vaccination. These receptors were collected from an adult in good health.

This chain links TRBV7-6 with TRBJ2-7, with 8 bases fitting TRBD1. V shed 2 bases, J shed 5 bases, and the junction held 2 bases outside the gene matches. CDR3 length: 13 amino acids. The germline V gene encodes CDR1 SGHVS and CDR2 FNYEAQ. CDR3 DNA: TGTGCCAGCAGCTTACAGGGGGCGAACGAGCAGTACTTC. It codes for CASSLQGANEQYF.

J is TRBJ1-5 and V is TRBV2, with 7 bases lining up with TRBD1. The V gene's germline CDR1 is SNHLY and CDR2 FYNNEI. Unmatched junction bases numbered 4, after V lost 3 bases and J lost 5 bases. The CDR3 spans 14 residues. The CDR3 DNA sequence: TGTGCCAGCAGTGATGACAGGGTAGATCAGCCCCAGCATTTT. Translated: CASSDDRVDQPQHF.

The chain employs TRBV14 and TRBJ2-7; tentative D call: TRBD2 (6 bases). This CDR3 is built from 12 residues. Germline CDR1 SGHDN, CDR2 FVKESK. Trimming removed 3 bases at V and 9 bases at J, with 12 bases between. The CDR3 loop is CASSQPPGGQYF. CDR3 bases: TGTGCCAGCAGCCAGCCGCCCGGGGGGCAGTACTTC.

The V call is TRBV2, the J call TRBJ1-2; 11 bases match TRBD1. J gave up 2 bases and V 6 bases, and 8 bases lay outside the gene matches. The CDR3 contains 16 residues. The germline V gene encodes CDR1 SNHLY and CDR2 FYNNEI. For the CDR3, the DNA is TGTGCCAGCAGCCTGGACAGGGGGCGCCAAAACTATGGCTACACCTTC. Protein product: CASSLDRGRQNYGYTF.

V usage is TRBV6-5 and J usage is TRBJ2-7, with 9 bases matching TRBD1. J gave up 4 bases and V 5 bases, and 6 bases lay outside the gene matches. This CDR3 spans 14 amino acids. The V gene's germline CDR1 is MNHEY and CDR2 SVGAGI. CDR3 DNA sequence: TGTGCCAGCAGTAACCGACAGGGGGTTTACGAGCAGTACTTC. Protein: CASSNRQGVYEQYF.

In its sample, this clone was seen once. The chain combines TRBV27 with TRBJ2-7; D is unclear. This CDR3 region has 17 residues. Trimming left V 3 bases short and J 2 bases short, with 20 bases between. Germline CDR1 is MNHEY and CDR2 is SMNVEV (reference sequence). Here the CDR3 reads CASSFKSPGSWAYEQYF. DNA for the CDR3: TGTGCCAGCAGTTTCAAGAGTCCAGGCTCGTGGGCCTACGAGCAGTACTTC.

CDR3 residues: CASSLGLLELYEQYF. CDR3 coding DNA: TGTGCCAGCAGCTTGGGACTGCTCGAGCTCTACGAGCAGTACTTC. The chain carries TRBV5-4 and TRBJ2-7; D unclear. This CDR3 comprises 15 residues. V lost 0 bases and J 3 bases, leaving 13 bases between the germline ends. CDR1 is SGHNT, CDR2 YYREEE, per germline (reference sequence). Full variable domain (rest looked up from reference TRBV5-4 and TRBJ2-7): ETGVTQSPTHLIKTRGQQVTLRCSSQSGHNTVSWYQQALGQGPQFIFQYYREEENGRGNFPPRFSGLQFPNYSSELNVNALELDDSALYLCASSLGLLELYEQYFGPGTRLTVT.

V is TRBV10-3 and J is TRBJ1-1; D possibly corresponds to TRBD1 (5 bases). The germline V gene has CDR1 ENHRY and CDR2 SYGVKD. Trimming removed 5 bases from V and 9 bases from J, with 13 bases in between. CDR3 length: 12 residues. The CDR3 coding sequence is TGTGCCATCAGTACCCCAGGGATCCAAGCTTTCTTT. This translates into CAISTPGIQAFF.

This chain uses TRBV19 with TRBJ2-7; 10 positions match TRBD1. Germline trimming cut 6 bases from V and 4 bases from J; bases unmatched to any gene: 9. CDR1 LNHDA and CDR2 SQIVND come from the germline V gene (reference sequence). CDR3 length: 15 amino acids. The CDR3 region has the DNA TGTGCCAGTAGCCTACGGGACAGGGGTATGTACGAGCAGTACTTC. Its translation is CASSLRDRGMYEQYF. Together with reference TRBV19 and TRBJ2-7, the CDR3 gives the full variable domain: DGGITQSPKYLFRKEGQNVTLSCEQNLNHDAMYWYRQDPGQGLRLIYYSQIVNDFQKGDIAEGYSVSREKKESFPLTVTSAQKNPTAFYLCASSLRDRGMYEQYFGPGTRLTVT.

The CDR3 is CASKEGLLSVNEKLFF. The CDR3 DNA follows: TGTGCCAGCAAAGAGGGCTTACTCTCGGTTAATGAAAAACTGTTTTTT. The rearrangement links TRBV2 to TRBJ1-4; D is undetermined. The CDR3 is 16 residues long. V was pared by 7 bases and J by 4 bases, with 19 bases between. The germline V gene encodes CDR1 SNHLY and CDR2 FYNNEI.